This T cell receptor beta chain is drawn from a study of vaccination and CD4 T cells after COVID-19. Study details: Overlapping spike pools from SARS-CoV-2 and HCoV-NL63, HCoV-OC43 and HCoV-229E served as culture stimuli. Cultures serving as controls received a peptide pool (CEFX or HIV-1 Nef) or no peptide.

This clonotype was counted only a few times. Its antigen is unknown. V dropped 6 bases and J dropped 4; count of bases not matched to a gene: 4. Germline CDR1 and CDR2: MDHEN and SYDVKM. The CDR3 consists of 15 residues. Oncomine TCR Beta short-read sequencing was applied to DNA from cultured CD4+ T cells. The authors extracted genomic DNA from cultured CD4+ T cells. TCRdb called the PCR reads again in MiXCR, with one record for every CDR3 protein. The sample comprises several thousand distinct CDR3 sequences, around 35% of which are singletons, and less than 25% rests with the top ten. This sample's treatment: approximately nine-day PBMC culture with coronavirus spike peptide pools or control peptides (ViraFEST assay). CD4+ T cells of the unexposed donor were collected before the COVID-19 pandemic (2011-2018). With approximately 10 ug/ml peptide pools and roughly 10 IU/ml IL-2, PBMCs were cultured at some 2 million per well.

The V call is TRBV28, the J call TRBJ2-2; 11 bases line up with TRBD2. Sequencing was carried out using CD4+ T cells from blood, cultured in vitro. The source is a human donor in good health. CDR3 sequence reads: CASRAGLAGTGELFF. The CDR3 DNA reads as TGTGCCAGCAGAGCCGGACTAGCGGGCACCGGGGAGCTGTTTTTT.